The present T cell receptor beta chain was sequenced within a study of T cells after posttransplantation cyclophosphamide. Libraries were prepared by immunoSEQ multiplex PCR; TCRdb keeps only in-frame clonotypes and omits some of them. Recorded here are around 35,000 clones, none singletons. The sample holds a few counts of this clone. CDR1 and CDR2 (germline): MDHEN, SYDVKM. The CDR3 runs to 16 residues. V lost 6 bases, J lost 4 bases, and 7 bases stayed unmatched. The rearrangement uses TRBV28 and TRBJ2-3; TRBD2 matches 13 bases. Input material: PBMCs. This receptor was identified in a girl under 18 in good health, CMV-negative, and a related stem cell transplant donor. This CDR3 is CASSRTSGRGADTQYF. The DNA for the CDR3 is TGTGCCAGCAGCCGAACTAGCGGGAGGGGGGCAGATACGCAGTATTTT.